This T cell receptor beta chain comes out of a study of T-cell reconstitution after alpha-beta-depleted transplantation in children. Researchers prepared the TCRbeta library using unique molecular identifiers, the study reports. In TCRdb, the PCR reads were re-called with MiXCR into one record per CDR3 protein. This table holds 300,000 or so distinct CDR3 sequences, 20% to 30% found once. V lost 4 bases and J 5 bases, leaving 7 bases between the germline ends. Germline V gives CDR1 SGDLS, CDR2 YYNGEE. The length of the CDR3 is 11 residues. The chain links TRBV9 to TRBJ2-7; no clear D. This receptor was taken from a male patient aged 10 to 17 who had a stem cell transplant for acute lymphoblastic leukemia, so the T cells may come from the graft donor. The source material was PBMCs, mostly from graft donor cells, sampled 180 days after TCRalphabeta/CD19-depleted stem cell transplant. In nucleotides, the CDR3 is TGTGCCAGCAGCCATAAGGACGAGCAGTACTTC. Translating it yields CASSHKDEQYF.